Shown below are 15 T cell receptor beta chains from a single sample sequenced in a study of T cell repertoires in cytomegalovirus infection. MiXCR, run by TCRdb on the reads, gives a single entry per CDR3 protein. The sample holds around 130,000 distinct CDR3 sequences; roughly a quarter are singletons and the top ten take approximately 35%. These TCRs are of unknown antigen specificity. Sample: PBMCs, sequenced either directly or after in vitro stimulation (not recorded which). These receptors originate from a human donor in good health (CMV status not recorded). Some clones in this sample may be carry-over from other donors' samples.

This clonotype came up many times. This rearrangement joins TRBV28 to TRBJ1-5; the match to TRBD1 covers 7 bases. Germline loops: CDR1 MDHEN, CDR2 SYDVKM. This CDR3 contains 14 residues. Trimming removed 9 bases from V and 4 bases from J; junction bases left unmatched: 9. The CDR3 sequence is CASSERGRNQPQHF. In DNA, the CDR3 is TGTGCCAGTTCCGAGAGGGGGCGAAATCAGCCCCAGCATTTT.

The chain recombines TRBV27 with TRBJ1-1; D may be TRBD1 (5 bases). Germline CDR1 and CDR2: MNHEY and SMNVEV (reference sequence). V was pared by 5 bases and J by 4 bases, with 14 bases between. This CDR3 spans 14 amino acids. CDR3 region: CASSRDIRGTEAFF. CDR3 nucleotide sequence: TGTGCCAGCAGTCGAGACATTAGGGGCACTGAAGCTTTCTTT.

The sample holds a few counts of this clonotype. The chain carries TRBV12-3 or TRBV12-4 and TRBJ1-2, with D unclear. Trimming removed 3 bases from V and 4 bases from J, with 18 bases in between. CDR3 length: 16 residues. CDR3 region: CASSLRSAVNIYGYTF. As DNA, the CDR3 is TGTGCCAGCAGTTTGCGGTCAGCCGTGAACATCTATGGCTACACCTTC.

The V call is TRBV5-6, the J call TRBJ2-7; 9 bases align to TRBD2. The ends lost 4 bases at V and 7 bases at J; junction bases unmatched: 9. The CDR3 has 14 amino acids. The germline CDR1 and CDR2 sequences are SGHDT and YYEEEE. In nucleotides, the CDR3 is TGTGCCAGCAGCCCAATAGCGGGAGAAGGGGAGCAGTACGTC. Protein sequence: CASSPIAGEGEQYV.

This clonotype was recorded many times. The chain couples TRBV7-8 to TRBJ2-7; D call uncertain. Trimming took off 6 bases at V and 4 bases at J, with 19 bases between the two ends. The CDR3 totals 15 residues. The germline V gene has CDR1 SGHVS and CDR2 FQNEAQ. The CDR3 reads CASSPSPLKPYEQYF. The CDR3 coding sequence is TGTGCCAGCAGTCCCTCCCCACTCAAGCCGTACGAGCAGTACTTC.

This chain links TRBV4-1 with TRBJ1-2, with D perhaps matching TRBD1 (5 bases). The germline gives CDR1 MGHRA, CDR2 YSYEKL. The CDR3 contains 15 residues. V was trimmed by 2 bases and J by 3 bases, leaving 13 bases between them. The CDR3 spells CASSQKSGSDYGYTF. CDR3 nucleotides: TGCGCCAGCAGCCAAAAGTCAGGGTCAGACTATGGCTACACCTTC.

The chain is built from TRBV4-1 and TRBJ1-6; D might be TRBD1 (5 bases). The CDR3 sequence is 14 residues long. The germline gives CDR1 MGHRA, CDR2 YSYEKL. The germline V and J ends were trimmed by 2 bases and 6 bases, with 8 bases remaining between them. DNA for the CDR3: TGCGCCAGCAGCCAACCAGGGATTAATTCACCCCTCCACTTT. Its protein product is CASSQPGINSPLHF.

A few counts support this clonotype. V is TRBV20-1 and J is TRBJ1-5; D unclear. Between the trimmed V and J ends, which lost 3 bases and 3 bases, there was a span of 9 bases. Germline CDR1 reads DFQATT; CDR2 reads SNEGSKA (reference sequence). The CDR3 has 13 residues. This CDR3 reads CSASPRNNQPQHF. DNA of the CDR3: TGCAGTGCTAGTCCCCGGAACAATCAGCCCCAGCATTTT.

This clonotype was observed a handful of times. The chain has TRBV7-9 and TRBJ2-3; D call uncertain. V was trimmed by 1 base and J by 4 bases, leaving 18 bases between them. Germline CDR1 and CDR2: SEHNR and FQNEAQ (reference sequence). CDR3 length: 17 residues. For the CDR3, the DNA is TGTGCCAGCAGCTTAGGGCCCTCCCACGATTCGGCAGATACGCAGTATTTT. As protein: CASSLGPSHDSADTQYF. The full variable domain, its missing parts supplied by reference TRBV7-9 and TRBJ2-3, is DTGVSQNPRHKITKRGQNVTFRCDPISEHNRLYWYRQTLGQGPEFLTYFQNEAQLEKSRLLSDRFSAERPKGSFSTLEIQRTEQGDSAMYLCASSLGPSHDSADTQYFGPGTRLTVL.

This clonotype was counted at least ten times. CDR3 sequence (DNA): TGTGCCAGCACCGAAGGCCTTTTGAACACTGAAGCTTTCTTT. Amino acid sequence: CASTEGLLNTEAFF. This chain uses TRBV7-2 with TRBJ1-1; D uncertain. With 7 bases removed from V and 0 bases from J, the gap between germline ends came to 12 bases. The CDR3 sequence is 14 residues long. Germline V gene lookup returns CDR1 SGHTA and CDR2 FQGNSA.

This clonotype occurred a few times. The rearrangement uses TRBV7-2 and TRBJ2-4; D possibly matches TRBD1 or TRBD2 (5 bases each). The CDR3 is 13 residues long. V dropped 4 bases and J dropped 8 bases, with 12 bases sitting between them. Per germline, CDR1 SGHTA and CDR2 FQGNSA. The CDR3 nucleotides read TGTGCCAGCAGCTCCAGGGTGGGAGACATTCAGTACTTC. As protein: CASSSRVGDIQYF.

This clonotype appeared a few times. The V and J genes are TRBV12-3 or TRBV12-4 and TRBJ1-5; no firm D call. CDR3 length: 13 residues. V was pared by 3 bases and J by 5 bases, with 8 bases between. The CDR3 spells CASSFGRYQPQHF. The CDR3 coding sequence is TGTGCCAGCAGTTTTGGCCGTTATCAGCCCCAGCATTTT.

V gene TRBV4-3 combines with J gene TRBJ2-1, with D hard to call. V dropped 5 bases and J dropped 8 bases, with 13 bases sitting between them. Germline CDR1 reads LGHNA; CDR2 reads YSLEER. The CDR3 is 13 residues long. CDR3 DNA: TGCGCCAGCAGCACACGCCTTGGCGATGAGCAGTTCTTC. The encoded protein is CASSTRLGDEQFF.

This clonotype was recorded only once. The CDR3 DNA reads as TGTGCCAGTAATAATGAGGGCTCTTCTAACTATGGCTACACCTTC. Translated, it gives CASNNEGSSNYGYTF. The chain is built from TRBV19 and TRBJ1-2; no definite D call. CDR1 is LNHDA, CDR2 SQIVND, per germline (reference sequence). The CDR3 contains 15 residues. V was clipped by 7 bases and J by 0 bases, with 15 bases between them.

This clonotype was detected ten times or more. The chain recombines TRBV12-5 with TRBJ2-3; maybe TRBD1 (5 bases). Trimming removed 4 bases from V and 2 bases from J, with 16 bases in between. The CDR3 runs to 16 residues. Germline lookup yields CDR1 LGHNT and CDR2 FRNRAP. The DNA of the CDR3 is TGTGCTAGTGGTTCCCCCCAGGGATCCGTCACAGATACGCAGTATTTT. Protein: CASGSPQGSVTDTQYF.